This entry concerns a single T cell receptor beta chain. The sample belongs to a study of patients and donors after allogeneic stem cell transplantation. Trimming shortened V by 7 bases and J by 1 base, and 16 bases separated the two germline ends. This CDR3 is built from 15 residues. Germline V gives CDR1 MNHNS, CDR2 SASEGT. TCRdb redid the calling of the RT-PCR reads with MiXCR, one entry per CDR3 protein. The sample comprises hundreds of thousands of distinct CDR3 sequences, approximately 16% of which are singletons, and roughly 7.2% rests with the top ten. This chain joins TRBV6-1 and TRBJ1-1; a weak D match, TRBD1 (5 bases). Sequences were obtained from blood, either unsorted or a sorted T cell fraction (not recorded which). The clonotype originates from a human donor who was either an allogeneic HSCT recipient or a stem cell or donor lymphocyte infusion donor (not recorded which). It is not recorded whose cells these are; they may come from a transplant donor. This CDR3 is CASTREGGRNTEAFF. The CDR3 coding sequence is TGTGCCAGCACCAGGGAGGGCGGGAGGAACACTGAAGCTTTCTTT.